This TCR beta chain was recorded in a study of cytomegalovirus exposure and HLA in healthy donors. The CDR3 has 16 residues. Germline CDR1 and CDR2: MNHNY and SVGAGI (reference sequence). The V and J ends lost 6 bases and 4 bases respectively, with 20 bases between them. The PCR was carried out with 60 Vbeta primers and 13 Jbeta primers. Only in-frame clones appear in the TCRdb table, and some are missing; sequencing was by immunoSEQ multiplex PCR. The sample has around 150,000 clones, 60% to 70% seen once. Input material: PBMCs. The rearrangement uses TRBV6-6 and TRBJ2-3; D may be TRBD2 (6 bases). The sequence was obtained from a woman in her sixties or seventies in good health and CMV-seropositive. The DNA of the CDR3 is TGTGCCAGCAGACCCCTTGGGGGGAGATCAGCAGATACGCAGTATTTT. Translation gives CASRPLGGRSADTQYF.